The rows below give T cell receptor beta chains drawn from one sample of a study of blood T cell repertoires in COVID-19. Produced via immunoSEQ multiplex PCR; TCRdb's table is partial and in-frame only. The sample yields about 160,000 clones, about four fifths seen once. The sample taken for sequencing was peripheral blood. The source is a man in his sixties or seventies who had recovered from COVID-19. Both conserved end residues are part of each CDR3. The order of the fields is CDR3 length, J gene, clone size, V gene, D gene, CDR3 protein, CDR3 DNA. The D gene is left open where the match is weak. Rows may omit the clone size; those that give it use once, few, many or a size class.

>15|TRBJ1-1|.|TRBV7-9|.
CASSLSRGLNTEAFF
TGTGCCAGCAGCTTATCTCGGGGGTTGAACACTGAAGCTTTCTTT
>16|TRBJ2-7|.|TRBV7-2|TRBD2
CASSPDLAGVSYEQYF
TGTGCCAGCAGCCCAGATCTAGCGGGAGTTTCCTACGAGCAGTACTTC
>12|TRBJ2-7|.|TRBV6-2/TRBV6-3|.
CASSYLASEQYF
TGTGCCAGCAGTTACCTAGCAAGTGAGCAGTACTTC
>13|TRBJ1-5|.|TRBV16|.
CASSQMGGIDWHF
TGTGCCAGCAGCCAAATGGGGGGAATAGACTGGCATTTT
>11|TRBJ1-5|.|TRBV2|.
CAQGTSRPQHF
TGTGCTCAGGGGACGAGTCGGCCCCAGCATTTT
>15|TRBJ1-6|.|TRBV7-2|TRBD1
CASSLDRVPHSPLHF
TGTGCCAGCAGCCTCGACAGGGTTCCTCATTCACCCCTCCACTTT
>10|TRBJ1-5|.|TRBV28|.
CASSRHPQHF
TGTGCCAGCAGTCGACATCCCCAGCATTTT
>13|TRBJ1-1|.|TRBV28|.
CASPSPSGTEAFF
TGTGCCAGCCCGTCCCCGTCCGGGACTGAAGCTTTCTTT
>15|TRBJ2-1|.|TRBV7-2|TRBD2
CASSLGPGREVRQFF
TGTGCCAGCAGCTTAGGACCCGGGAGGGAAGTACGGCAGTTCTTC
>17|TRBJ2-2|.|TRBV9|TRBD2
CASSVFRGRDATGELFF
TGTGCCAGCAGCGTATTTCGCGGGAGGGATGCCACCGGGGAGCTGTTTTTT
>16|TRBJ2-2|once|TRBV18|.
CASSPRRVTNTGELFF
TGTGCCAGCTCACCCCGCCGGGTAACGAACACCGGGGAGCTGTTTTTT
>15|TRBJ2-5|.|TRBV25-1|.
CASSESGHAWETQYF
TGTGCCAGCAGTGAGTCTGGACACGCCTGGGAGACCCAGTACTTC
>16|TRBJ2-1|.|TRBV9|TRBD2
CASSVAGLAGVNEQFF
TGTGCCAGCAGCGTAGCTGGGCTAGCGGGAGTAAATGAGCAGTTCTTC
>14|TRBJ1-5|.|TRBV19|.
CASSIGGQGQPQHF
TGTGCCAGTAGTATAGGAGGCCAAGGTCAGCCCCAGCATTTT
>16|TRBJ1-6|few|TRBV9|TRBD1
CASSVDPTGDNSPLHF
TGTGCCAGCAGCGTAGATCCGACAGGGGATAATTCACCCCTCCACTTT
>14|TRBJ2-1|few|TRBV7-2|TRBD2
CASSSSGTLNEQFF
TGTGCCAGCTCGTCTAGCGGGACCCTCAATGAGCAGTTCTTC
>14|TRBJ2-7|.|TRBV5-1|TRBD1
CASSAGTGWYEQYF
TGCGCCAGCAGCGCCGGGACAGGGTGGTACGAGCAGTACTTC
>15|TRBJ1-6|.|TRBV10-3|.
CAISESAGDNSPLHF
TGTGCCATCAGTGAGTCGGCAGGCGATAATTCACCCCTCCACTTT
>14|TRBJ2-2|once|TRBV3-1/TRBV3-2|.
CASSRPEGAGELFF
TGTGCCAGCAGCCGCCCAGAGGGGGCCGGGGAGCTGTTTTTT
>13|TRBJ1-1|.|TRBV2|.
CASSEGLGTEAFF
TGTGCCAGCAGCGAGGGACTAGGGACTGAAGCTTTCTTT
>14|TRBJ1-1|.|TRBV14|.
CASSQGGHELGAFF
TGTGCCAGCAGCCAAGGGGGCCACGAACTGGGAGCTTTCTTT
>14|TRBJ2-7|.|TRBV6-5|.
CASSYSRYSYEQYF
TGTGCCAGCAGTTACTCGAGGTACTCCTACGAGCAGTACTTC